What follows describes a single T cell receptor (beta chain). These data originate in a study of blood T cell repertoires in COVID-19. V gave up 2 bases and J gave up 0 bases, with 8 bases separating them. The CDR3 is made up of 15 amino acids. Germline V gene data show CDR1 as MNHEY and CDR2 as SVGAGI. How the authors handled the data: Researchers report that nucleated cell counts were estimated from reference gene primer amplification. Measured with immunoSEQ multiplex PCR; TCRdb has only the in-frame clones, and not every one. V, J and clone size are taken as reported in that table, and D and trimming were inferred from the DNA itself. The table has 97,000 or so clones, 80% to 95% seen once.

Material for sequencing was peripheral blood. The chain recombines TRBV6-5 with TRBJ2-1; D is undetermined. This clonotype originated in a man between 18 and 35 years old with acute or convalescent COVID-19. CDR3 loop: CASSYAVGSYNEQFF. For the CDR3, the DNA is TGTGCCAGCAGTTACGCGGTGGGCTCCTACAATGAGCAGTTCTTC.